The 3 T cell receptor beta chains below were found in one sample sequenced in a study of OX40 agonist ivuxolimab in advanced cancers. Data came from immunoSEQ multiplex PCR; TCRdb stores just in-frame clones and leaves some out. The table has around 78,000 clones, roughly 84% seen once; the top ten hold approximately 0.25%. The input for sequencing was CD4+ or CD8+ T cells sorted from blood, taken in a trial of the OX40 agonist ivuxolimab. The receptors shown here come from an adult with an advanced solid tumor such as melanoma, head and neck, liver or kidney cancer.

This clone was detected once. The chain links TRBV12-5 to TRBJ1-2; D uncertain. The CDR3 length is 13 residues. The germline V gene has CDR1 LGHNT and CDR2 FRNRAP. V was trimmed by 1 base and J by 2 bases, leaving 5 bases between them. CDR3 bases: TGTGCTAGTGGTTTGGGGGTGAACTATGGCTACACCTTC. Translation gives CASGLGVNYGYTF.

DNA of the CDR3: TGTGCCAGCAGTGACGATCCGTCCGATACGCAGTATTTT. Translated: CASSDDPSDTQYF. The rearrangement joins TRBV6-4 to TRBJ2-3; no firm D call. Germline V gives CDR1 MRHNA, CDR2 SNTAGT. V dropped 2 bases and J dropped 6 bases, with 9 bases sitting between them. The CDR3 extends over 13 amino acids.

The J gene is TRBJ2-1, the V gene TRBV9, with TRBD2 matching 7 bases. Trimming at V came to 0 bases and at J to 4 bases, leaving 4 bases not matched to a gene. Germline V gene sequence: CDR1 SGDLS, CDR2 YYNGEE. This CDR3 is 15 amino acids long. The CDR3 region is CASSVASGMYNEQFF. CDR3 DNA: TGTGCCAGCAGCGTAGCTAGCGGAATGTACAATGAGCAGTTCTTC.